This T cell receptor beta chain stems from a study of cytomegalovirus exposure and HLA in healthy donors. 60 Vbeta and 13 Jbeta primers were used in PCR. Sequenced by immunoSEQ multiplex PCR; TCRdb stores in-frame clones only, minus some. The data contain fewer than 100,000 clones, 60% to 80% of them singletons. There are 17 residues in the CDR3. Germline V gene data show CDR1 as MGHRA and CDR2 as YSYEKL. After removal of 6 bases from V and 7 bases from J, the junction contained 18 bases not matched to a gene. The sample taken for sequencing was PBMCs. This chain links TRBV4-1 with TRBJ2-5, with 9 positions matching TRBD2. The source of this sequence is a female donor in good health and CMV-seronegative. CDR3 in DNA: TGCGCCAGCAGGGGGCGGGGAGCGGGAGGCCTGGGAGGGACCCAGTACTTC. Translated: CASRGRGAGGLGGTQYF.